Listed below are T cell receptor beta chains from one sample, sequenced in a study of CD8 T cell repertoires and HIV-1 epitope variants. These TCRs are of unknown antigen specificity. TCRdb keeps only in-frame clones here, not all; method: immunoSEQ multiplex PCR. Among thousands of clones listed, roughly two thirds were seen once. Sequenced sample: cultured CD8+ T cells derived from PBMCs. All receptors derive from a male donor with HIV. The CDR3 runs from the conserved cysteine through the conserved F or W. A D gene is named only where the DNA matches it firmly. Clone size appears in some rows only: once, few, many, or a class for an expanded clone.

DNA	CDR3	D	J	V	size
TGTGCCAGCAGTCGTAGCGGGGGGCTGGGCGAGACCCAGTACTTC	CASSRSGGLGETQYF	TRBD2	TRBJ2-5	TRBV9	once
TGTGCCAGCAGCTTGCACGACAGCCTCGATCAGGATTCACCCCTCCACTTT	CASSLHDSLDQDSPLHF	NA	TRBJ1-6	TRBV5-8	NA
TGTGCCAGCAGCACACGAGGCTCGGGTCGGACCGGGGAGCTGTTTTTT	CASSTRGSGRTGELFF	NA	TRBJ2-2	TRBV13	NA
TGTGCCTGGAGTCCGGGGACAGGGGGAAGTTCACCCCTCCACTTT	CAWSPGTGGSSPLHF	TRBD1	TRBJ1-6	TRBV30	NA
TGTGCCAGTAGTATCCCCGGGACAGGGCCTAATGAAAAACTGTTTTTT	CASSIPGTGPNEKLFF	TRBD1	TRBJ1-4	TRBV19	NA
TGTGCCAGCAGTCCGACAGGGCTTTTTAATGAAAAACTGTTTTTT	CASSPTGLFNEKLFF	TRBD1	TRBJ1-4	TRBV28	NA
TGTGCCAGCAGTTTATCCGGGGCCTCATGGGGCCAGTACTTC	CASSLSGASWGQYF	NA	TRBJ2-5	TRBV28	NA
TGTGCCAGCAGTTTTACAGCACAAGAGACCCAGTACTTC	CASSFTAQETQYF	NA	TRBJ2-5	TRBV6-5	NA
TGTGCCAGCAGCTCGACAGCAGATACGCAGTATTTT	CASSSTADTQYF	NA	TRBJ2-3	TRBV11-3	NA
TGTGCCAGCAGTGGGGAGAGGGCCGGGACAGATACGCAGTATTTT	CASSGERAGTDTQYF	NA	TRBJ2-3	TRBV6-4	NA
TGTGCCAGCAGCCCCGGGACAGGGGGCGGACATGGCTACACCTTC	CASSPGTGGGHGYTF	TRBD1	TRBJ1-2	TRBV7-3	few
TGCAGCGAAAGGGTGGCAGATACGCAGTATTTT	CSERVADTQYF	NA	TRBJ2-3	TRBV20-1	NA
TGCGCCAGCAGCTTGGAAGGCCTCGGGTACACCGGGGAGCTGTTTTTT	CASSLEGLGYTGELFF	NA	TRBJ2-2	TRBV5-1	NA
TGTGCCAGCGGGGACGGGGCTAAGTCTAATGAAAAACTGTTTTTT	CASGDGAKSNEKLFF	NA	TRBJ1-4	TRBV6-5	NA
TGCAGCGTTGAAGGCCGGGGGGATGGCTACACCTTC	CSVEGRGDGYTF	NA	TRBJ1-2	TRBV29-1	NA